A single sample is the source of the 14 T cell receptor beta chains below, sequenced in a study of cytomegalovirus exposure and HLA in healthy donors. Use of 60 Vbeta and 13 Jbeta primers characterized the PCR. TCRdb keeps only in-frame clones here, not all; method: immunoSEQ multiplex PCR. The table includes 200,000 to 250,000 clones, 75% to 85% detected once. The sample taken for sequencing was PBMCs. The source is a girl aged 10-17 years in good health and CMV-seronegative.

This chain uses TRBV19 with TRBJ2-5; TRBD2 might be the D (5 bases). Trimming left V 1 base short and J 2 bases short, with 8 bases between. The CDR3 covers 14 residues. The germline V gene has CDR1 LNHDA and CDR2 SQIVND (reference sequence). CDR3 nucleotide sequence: TGTGCCAGTAGTATAGGAACGGGGCAAGAGACCCAGTACTTC. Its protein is CASSIGTGQETQYF.

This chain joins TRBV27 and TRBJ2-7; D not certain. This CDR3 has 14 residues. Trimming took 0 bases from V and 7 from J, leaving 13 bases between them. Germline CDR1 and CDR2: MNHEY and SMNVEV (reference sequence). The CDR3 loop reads CASSLSRLSKEQYF. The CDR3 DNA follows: TGTGCCAGCAGTTTATCAAGACTGTCTAAGGAGCAGTACTTC.

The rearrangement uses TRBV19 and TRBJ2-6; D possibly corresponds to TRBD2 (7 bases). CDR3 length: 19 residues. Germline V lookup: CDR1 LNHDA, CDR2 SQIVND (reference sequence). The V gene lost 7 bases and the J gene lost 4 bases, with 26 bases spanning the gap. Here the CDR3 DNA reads TGTGCCAGTACCCCCACGGGGGGCAGTTTCCGTTTCGGGGCCAACGTCCTGACTTTC. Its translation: CASTPTGGSFRFGANVLTF.

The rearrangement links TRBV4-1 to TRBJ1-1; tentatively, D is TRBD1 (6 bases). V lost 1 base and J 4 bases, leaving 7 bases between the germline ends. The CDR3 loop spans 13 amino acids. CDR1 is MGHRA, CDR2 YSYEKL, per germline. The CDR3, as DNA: TGCGCCAGCAGCCAAGCGGACAGCACTGAAGCTTTCTTT. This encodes CASSQADSTEAFF.

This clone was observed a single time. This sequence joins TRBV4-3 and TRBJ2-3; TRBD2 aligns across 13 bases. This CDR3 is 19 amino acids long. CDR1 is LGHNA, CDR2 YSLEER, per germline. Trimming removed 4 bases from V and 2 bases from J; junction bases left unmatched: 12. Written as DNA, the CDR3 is TGCGCCAGCAGCCCAGGACTAGCGGGGGTCTCGGAGGCCACAGATACGCAGTATTTT. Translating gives CASSPGLAGVSEATDTQYF.

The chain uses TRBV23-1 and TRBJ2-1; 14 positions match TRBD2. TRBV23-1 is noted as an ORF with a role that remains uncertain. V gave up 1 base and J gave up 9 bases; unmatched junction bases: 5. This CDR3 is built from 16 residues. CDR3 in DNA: TGCGCCAGCAGTCAATTGGGGACTAGCGGGGGTACTGAGCAGTTCTTC. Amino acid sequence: CASSQLGTSGGTEQFF.

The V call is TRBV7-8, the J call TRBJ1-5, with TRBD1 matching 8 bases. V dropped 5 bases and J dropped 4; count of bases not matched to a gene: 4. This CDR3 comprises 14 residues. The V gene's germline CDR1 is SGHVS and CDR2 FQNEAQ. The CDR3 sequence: CASSDRGLNQPQHF. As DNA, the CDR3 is TGTGCCAGCAGCGACAGGGGTTTGAATCAGCCCCAGCATTTT.

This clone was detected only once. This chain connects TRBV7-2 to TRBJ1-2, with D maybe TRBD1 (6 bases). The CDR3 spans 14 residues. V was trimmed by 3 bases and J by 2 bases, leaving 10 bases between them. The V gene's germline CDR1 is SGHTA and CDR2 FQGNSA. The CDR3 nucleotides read TGTGCCAGCAGCTTTGCGGACAGAAACTATGGCTACACCTTC. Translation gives CASSFADRNYGYTF.

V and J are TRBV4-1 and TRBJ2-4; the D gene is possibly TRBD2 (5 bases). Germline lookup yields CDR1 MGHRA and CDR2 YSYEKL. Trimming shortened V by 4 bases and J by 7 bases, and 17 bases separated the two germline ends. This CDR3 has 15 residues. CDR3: CASSPLHGKGNIQYF. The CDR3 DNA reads TGCGCCAGCAGCCCGTTACACGGGAAGGGCAACATTCAGTACTTC.

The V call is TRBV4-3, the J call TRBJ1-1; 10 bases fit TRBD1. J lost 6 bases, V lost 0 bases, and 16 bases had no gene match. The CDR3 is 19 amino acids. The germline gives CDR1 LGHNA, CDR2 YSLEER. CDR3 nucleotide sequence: TGCGCCAGCAGCCAAGACCACGCTAGGGACAGGGGATATTGGGCTGAAGCTTTCTTT. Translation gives CASSQDHARDRGYWAEAFF.

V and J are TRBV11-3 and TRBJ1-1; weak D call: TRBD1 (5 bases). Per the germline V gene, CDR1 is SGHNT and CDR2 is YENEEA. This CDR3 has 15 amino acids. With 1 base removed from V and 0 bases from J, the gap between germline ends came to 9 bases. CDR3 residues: CASSLGAGLNTEAFF. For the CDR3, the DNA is TGTGCCAGCAGCTTAGGTGCAGGGCTGAACACTGAAGCTTTCTTT. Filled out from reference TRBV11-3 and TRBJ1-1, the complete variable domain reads EAGVVQSPRYKIIEKKQPVAFWCNPISGHNTLYWYLQNLGQGPELLIRYENEEAVDDSQLPKDRFSAERLKGVDSTLKIQPAELGDSAVYLCASSLGAGLNTEAFFGQGTRLTVV.

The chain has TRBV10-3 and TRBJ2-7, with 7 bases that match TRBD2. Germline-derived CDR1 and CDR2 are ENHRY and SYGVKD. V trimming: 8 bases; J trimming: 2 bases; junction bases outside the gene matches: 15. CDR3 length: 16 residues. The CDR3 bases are TGTGCCATCCACGATCGTCTGTCGGGGGGAACCTACGAGCAGTACTTC. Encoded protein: CAIHDRLSGGTYEQYF.

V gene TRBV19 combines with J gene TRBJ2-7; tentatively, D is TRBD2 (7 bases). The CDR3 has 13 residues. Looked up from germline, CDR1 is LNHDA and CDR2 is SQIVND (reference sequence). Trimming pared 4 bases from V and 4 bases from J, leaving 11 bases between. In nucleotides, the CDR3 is TGTGCCAGTAGTAACGGGGGGCAGTACGAGCAGTACTTC. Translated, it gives CASSNGGQYEQYF. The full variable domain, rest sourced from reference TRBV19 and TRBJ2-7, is DGGITQSPKYLFRKEGQNVTLSCEQNLNHDAMYWYRQDPGQGLRLIYYSQIVNDFQKGDIAEGYSVSREKKESFPLTVTSAQKNPTAFYLCASSNGGQYEQYFGPGTRLTVT.

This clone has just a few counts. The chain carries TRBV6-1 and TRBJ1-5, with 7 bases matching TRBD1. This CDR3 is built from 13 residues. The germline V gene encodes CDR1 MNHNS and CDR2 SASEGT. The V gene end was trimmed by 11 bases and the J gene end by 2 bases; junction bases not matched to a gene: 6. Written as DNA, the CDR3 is TGTGCCGCAAAGGGACAGCGCAATCAGCCCCAGCATTTT. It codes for CAAKGQRNQPQHF.